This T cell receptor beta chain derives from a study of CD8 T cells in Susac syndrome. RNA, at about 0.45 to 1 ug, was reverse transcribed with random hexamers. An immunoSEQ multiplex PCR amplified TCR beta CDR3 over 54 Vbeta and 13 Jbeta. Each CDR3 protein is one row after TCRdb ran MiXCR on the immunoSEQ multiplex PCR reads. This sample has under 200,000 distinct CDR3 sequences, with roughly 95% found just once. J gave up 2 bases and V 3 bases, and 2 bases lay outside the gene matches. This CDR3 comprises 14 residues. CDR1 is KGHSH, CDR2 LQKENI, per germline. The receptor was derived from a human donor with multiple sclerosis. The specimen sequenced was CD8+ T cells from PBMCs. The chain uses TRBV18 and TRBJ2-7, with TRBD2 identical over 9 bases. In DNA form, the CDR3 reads TGTGCCAGCTCACCTGTAGCGGGAGCCTACGAGCAGTACTTC. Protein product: CASSPVAGAYEQYF.